The TCR beta chain described here comes from a study of shared clonotypes between healthy human individuals. Per germline, CDR1 SSHAT and CDR2 FNYEAQ (reference sequence). The CDR3 length is 13 residues. The J segment lost 6 bases and the V segment lost 3 bases, leaving 4 bases of the junction unmatched. Each sample came from a Caucasian adult donor living in Nashville, Tennessee. Sequencing was at deep level. It was across several immunoSEQ plates that each subset's genomic DNA was evenly split. Sequencing was performed with immunoSEQ multiplex PCR; in TCRdb, only in-frame clones are kept and a portion is missing. The table lists about 600,000 clones, 97% of them singletons.

Source material: naive CD4+ T cells sorted from blood. This sample's subset: CD45RA+ positively selected. This chain joins TRBV7-7 and TRBJ2-7; 8 nucleotides align to TRBD1. The receptor's source is a woman in her 30s in good health. The CDR3 DNA sequence: TGTGCCAGCAGCTTGGACAGGGCGGCCGAGCAGTACTTC. Its protein product is CASSLDRAAEQYF. Full variable domain (remainder filled in from reference TRBV7-7 and TRBJ2-7): GAGVSQSPRYKVTKRGQDVTLRCDPISSHATLYWYQQALGQGPEFLTYFNYEAQPDKSGLPSDRFSAERPEGSISTLTIQRTEQRDSAMYRCASSLDRAAEQYFGPGTRLTVT.